Reported below is one T cell receptor beta chain. Its antigen is unidentified. The entry originates in a study of shared clonotypes between healthy human individuals. The study's findings and limits: The researchers took only blood, and tissue repertoires probably look different. Since donors were few, the genetic and exposure-history diversity represented was limited.

The donors, all of them Caucasian adults, lived in Nashville, Tennessee. The CDR3 has 14 residues. Germline-derived CDR1 and CDR2 are SGHRS and YFSETQ. V lost 1 base and J 6 bases, leaving 13 bases between the germline ends. Original processing notes: Filtering of immunoSEQ junctional sequences could not match full-length read filtering. Here immunoSEQ multiplex PCR was the method, and the copy in TCRdb shows in-frame clones only, minus some. That table gives V, J and clone size, and the DNA gave D and trimming. The data show about 120,000 clones, 68% seen once. The chain links TRBV5-1 to TRBJ1-1, with a possible D match to TRBD1 (6 bases). The sequence was collected from a young woman in good health. What was sequenced was memory CD8+ T cells sorted from blood. Documented subset: CD45RO+ cells pooled with CCR7-negative TemRA cells. This chain's CDR3 is CASSLRRGGPEAFF. In DNA, the CDR3 is TGCGCCAGCAGCTTGCGGAGGGGGGGCCCTGAAGCTTTCTTT. Full variable domain (outside the CDR3, taken from reference TRBV5-1 and TRBJ1-1): KAGVTQTPRYLIKTRGQQVTLSCSPISGHRSVSWYQQTPGQGLQFLFEYFSETQRNKGNFPGRFSGRQFSNSRSEMNVSTLELGDSALYLCASSLRRGGPEAFFGQGTRLTVV.